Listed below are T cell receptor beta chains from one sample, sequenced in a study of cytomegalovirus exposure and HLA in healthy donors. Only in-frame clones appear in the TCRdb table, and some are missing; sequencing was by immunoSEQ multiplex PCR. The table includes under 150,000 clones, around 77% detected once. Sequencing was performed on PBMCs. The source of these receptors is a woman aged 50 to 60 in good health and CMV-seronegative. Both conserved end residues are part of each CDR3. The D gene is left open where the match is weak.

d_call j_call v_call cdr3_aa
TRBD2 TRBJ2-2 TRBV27 CASSLMAGLGFTGELFF
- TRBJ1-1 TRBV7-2 CASSSAGNTEAFF
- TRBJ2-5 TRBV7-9 CASSASPGETQYF
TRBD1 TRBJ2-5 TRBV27 CASSFGTGGGTQYF
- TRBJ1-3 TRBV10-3 CAISGGLGSGNTIYF
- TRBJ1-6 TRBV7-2 CASRRSGGNSPLHF
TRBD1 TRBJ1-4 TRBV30 CAWRPAGGESEKLFF
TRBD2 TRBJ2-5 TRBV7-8 CASSLAGGEETQYF
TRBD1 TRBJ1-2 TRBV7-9 CASSSYRDRVGGYTF
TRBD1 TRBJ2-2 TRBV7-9 CASSFVGQGVLRLTGELFF
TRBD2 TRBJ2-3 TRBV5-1 CASSPLAGGRDTQYF
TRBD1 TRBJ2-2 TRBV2 CASPTGLGRGSTGELFF
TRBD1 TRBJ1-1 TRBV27 CASSLGTATEAFF
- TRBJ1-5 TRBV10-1 CASKRDQPQHF